The rows below give T cell receptor beta chains drawn from one sample of a study of response to subunit inactivated influenza vaccine. TCRdb re-called the RT-PCR reads with MiXCR, one entry per CDR3 protein. The sample has over 400,000 distinct CDR3 sequences; roughly 11% are singletons. Material: PBMCs from blood, obtained 40 to 50 days after vaccination. The receptors come from a man aged 45 to 65 who received an inactivated influenza vaccine. CDR3s include the opening cysteine and the closing phenylalanine or tryptophan. The order of the fields is clone size, V gene, D gene, J gene, CDR3 DNA, CDR3 protein. The D gene is left open where the match is weak. A clone size is listed for some rows: how often the clone was seen (once, few, many), or a class if it is expanded.

size: .; V: TRBV12-3/TRBV12-4; D: TRBD1; J: TRBJ1-5; DNA: TGTGCCAGCAGAGGGACAGGGCTGGGTCAGCCCCAGCATTTT; CDR3: CASRGTGLGQPQHF
size: few; V: TRBV5-5; D: .; J: TRBJ2-7; DNA: TGTGCCAGCAGCTGGGACAATCTGGATCTCCACGAGCAGTACTTC; CDR3: CASSWDNLDLHEQYF
size: .; V: TRBV20-1; D: TRBD2; J: TRBJ2-1; DNA: TGCAGCCCCGGGATAGCGGGGCTCAATGAGCAGTTCTTC; CDR3: CSPGIAGLNEQFF
size: .; V: TRBV20-1; D: .; J: TRBJ1-1; DNA: TGCAGTGCTAGAGAATCGGGCAGGGTGAACACTGAAGCTTTCTTT; CDR3: CSARESGRVNTEAFF
size: once; V: TRBV20-1; D: .; J: TRBJ2-7; DNA: TGCAGTGCTCCCGAGGCCTACGAGCAGTACTTC; CDR3: CSAPEAYEQYF
size: .; V: TRBV29-1; D: TRBD1; J: TRBJ2-5; DNA: TGCAGCGTTGAAAAAGGGGGCAAAGAGACCCAGTACTTC; CDR3: CSVEKGGKETQYF
size: few; V: TRBV6-1; D: .; J: TRBJ2-1; DNA: TGTGCCAGCAGCTCCCCCCTGATGCTAGCCAATGAGCAGTTCTTC; CDR3: CASSSPLMLANEQFF
size: many; V: TRBV5-1; D: .; J: TRBJ2-7; DNA: TGCGCCAGCAGCTTGGCCAACAGGGTAAACGAGCAGTACTTC; CDR3: CASSLANRVNEQYF
size: .; V: TRBV28; D: .; J: TRBJ1-5; DNA: TGTGCCAGCAGTTTAACAGGATATTATAGCAATCAGCCCCAGCATTTT; CDR3: CASSLTGYYSNQPQHF
size: few; V: TRBV5-1; D: .; J: TRBJ2-1; DNA: TGCGCCAGCAGCTTGGCCGGAGCGGGACATTCCTACAATGAGCAGTTCTTC; CDR3: CASSLAGAGHSYNEQFF
size: many; V: TRBV12-3/TRBV12-4; D: TRBD2; J: TRBJ2-5; DNA: TGTGCCAGCAGTTTGGGCGGGGGGTCACAAGAGACCCAGTACTTC; CDR3: CASSLGGGSQETQYF
size: .; V: TRBV29-1; D: .; J: TRBJ2-2; DNA: TGCAGCGTGGGGACCCCGAACACCGGGGAGCTGTTTTTT; CDR3: CSVGTPNTGELFF
size: few; V: TRBV15; D: .; J: TRBJ2-3; DNA: TGTGCCACCAGCAGATTCGAGGAAGATACGCAGTATTTT; CDR3: CATSRFEEDTQYF
size: .; V: TRBV7-9; D: .; J: TRBJ2-3; DNA: TGTGCCAGCAGCCCCCGTGTGGGGGGAGGAACAGATACGCAGTATTTT; CDR3: CASSPRVGGGTDTQYF
size: .; V: TRBV29-1; D: TRBD2; J: TRBJ2-1; DNA: TGCAGCGACCGGAGCGGGAGGGCCTTTAATGAGCAGTTCTTC; CDR3: CSDRSGRAFNEQFF
size: few; V: TRBV7-2; D: TRBD1; J: TRBJ1-5; DNA: TGTGCCAGCAGCCCCCGTCGACAGGGTGGGCAGCCCCAGCATTTT; CDR3: CASSPRRQGGQPQHF
size: .; V: TRBV7-2; D: .; J: TRBJ2-7; DNA: TGTGCCAGCAGCTTAGTGGCAGGGAATTCCGCGCAGTACTTC; CDR3: CASSLVAGNSAQYF
size: few; V: TRBV20-1; D: .; J: TRBJ2-3; DNA: TGCAGTGCCCGGCCCGAGGCGGATACGCAGTATTTT; CDR3: CSARPEADTQYF
size: many; V: TRBV9; D: TRBD1; J: TRBJ1-1; DNA: TGTGCCAGCAGCGTAGCCGGGACAGCAAACACTGAAGCTTTCTTT; CDR3: CASSVAGTANTEAFF
size: .; V: TRBV12-3/TRBV12-4; D: .; J: TRBJ2-1; DNA: TGTGCCAGCAGCCGGCCGGTGACTTACAATGAGCAGTTCTTC; CDR3: CASSRPVTYNEQFF
size: many; V: TRBV7-8; D: TRBD2; J: TRBJ2-1; DNA: TGTGCCAGCAGCCCGGGACTAGCGAGGTACAATGAGCAGTTCTTC; CDR3: CASSPGLARYNEQFF
size: few; V: TRBV29-1; D: .; J: TRBJ2-4; DNA: TGCAGCGTACTTACGAGGGGCGCCAAAAACATTCAGTACTTC; CDR3: CSVLTRGAKNIQYF
size: .; V: TRBV9; D: TRBD2; J: TRBJ2-1; DNA: TGTGCCAGCAGCGTAGGTGGGACTAGCGGCTACAATGAGCAGTTCTTC; CDR3: CASSVGGTSGYNEQFF
size: .; V: TRBV7-3; D: TRBD2; J: TRBJ2-1; DNA: TGTGCCAGCAGCTTAGGGAGCGGGAGGGGCAATGAGCAGTTCTTC; CDR3: CASSLGSGRGNEQFF